One TCR beta chain is described in this entry. Researchers sequenced unsorted PBMC DNA using ten immunoSEQ deep assay plates. Method: immunoSEQ multiplex PCR; TCRdb's copy keeps in-frame clones and lacks some. The sample lists about 560,000 clones; 70% to 80% were seen once. The CDR3 has 13 residues. V was shortened by 1 base and J by 11 bases, with 11 bases between the two germline ends. Germline assignment: CDR1 SGHTA and CDR2 FQGTGA. This entry is derived from a study of shared clonotypes between healthy human individuals. The chain links TRBV7-3 to TRBJ1-4; weak D call: TRBD1 (5 bases). The sequence derives from a woman in her thirties or forties in good health. Some clones in this sample may be carry-over from other donors' samples. Sequencing was done on a sample of PBMCs. The DNA of the CDR3 is TGTGCCAGCAGCTTAAGTCAGGGCGATAAACTGTTTTTT. As protein: CASSLSQGDKLFF.